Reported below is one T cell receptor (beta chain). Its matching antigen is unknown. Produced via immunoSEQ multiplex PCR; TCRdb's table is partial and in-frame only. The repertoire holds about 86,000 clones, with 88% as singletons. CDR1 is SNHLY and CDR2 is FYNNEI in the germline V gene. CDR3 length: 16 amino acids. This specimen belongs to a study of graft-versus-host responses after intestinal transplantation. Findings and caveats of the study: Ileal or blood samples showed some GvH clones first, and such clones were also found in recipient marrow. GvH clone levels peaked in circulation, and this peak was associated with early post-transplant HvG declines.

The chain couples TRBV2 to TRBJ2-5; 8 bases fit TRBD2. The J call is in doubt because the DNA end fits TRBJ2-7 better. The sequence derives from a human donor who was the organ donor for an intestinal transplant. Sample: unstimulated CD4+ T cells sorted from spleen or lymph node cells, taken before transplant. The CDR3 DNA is TGTGCCAGCACTCCCTCGACCCGGGGGGGCGGATACGAGCAGTACTTC. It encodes CASTPSTRGGGYEQYF.